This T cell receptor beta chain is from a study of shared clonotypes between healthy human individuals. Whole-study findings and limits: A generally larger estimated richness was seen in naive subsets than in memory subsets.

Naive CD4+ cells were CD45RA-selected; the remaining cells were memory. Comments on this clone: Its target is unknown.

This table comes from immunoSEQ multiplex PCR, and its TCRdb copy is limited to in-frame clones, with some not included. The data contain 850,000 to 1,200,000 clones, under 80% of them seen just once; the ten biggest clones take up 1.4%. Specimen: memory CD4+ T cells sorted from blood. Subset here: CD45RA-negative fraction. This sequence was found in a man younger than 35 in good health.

CDR3 in DNA: TGTGCCAGCAGAGAGTCGGGGGGTGGCACTGAAGCTTTCTTT. This sequence encodes CASRESGGGTEAFF. The V and J genes are TRBV6-5 and TRBJ1-1; D is perhaps TRBD1 (5 bases). From germline, CDR1 is MNHEY and CDR2 SVGAGI. V shed 6 bases and J shed 4 bases, with 15 bases lying between them. This CDR3 is 14 amino acids long.